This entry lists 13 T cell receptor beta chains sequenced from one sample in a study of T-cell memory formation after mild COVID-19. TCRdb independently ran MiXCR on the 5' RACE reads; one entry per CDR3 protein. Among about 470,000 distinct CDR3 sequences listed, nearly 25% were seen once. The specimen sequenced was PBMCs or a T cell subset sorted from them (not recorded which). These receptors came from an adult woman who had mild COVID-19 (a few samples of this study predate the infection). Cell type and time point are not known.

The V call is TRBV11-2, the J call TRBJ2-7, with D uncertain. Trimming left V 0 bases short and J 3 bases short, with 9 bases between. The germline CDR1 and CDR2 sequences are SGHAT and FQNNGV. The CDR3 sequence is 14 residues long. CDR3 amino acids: CASSLDGVGYEQYF. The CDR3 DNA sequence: TGTGCCAGCAGCTTAGATGGCGTCGGCTACGAGCAGTACTTC. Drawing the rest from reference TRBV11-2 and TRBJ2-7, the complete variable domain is EAGVAQSPRYKIIEKRQSVAFWCNPISGHATLYWYQQILGQGPKLLIQFQNNGVVDDSQLPKDRFSAERLKGVDSTLKIQPAKLEDSAVYLCASSLDGVGYEQYFGPGTRLTVT.

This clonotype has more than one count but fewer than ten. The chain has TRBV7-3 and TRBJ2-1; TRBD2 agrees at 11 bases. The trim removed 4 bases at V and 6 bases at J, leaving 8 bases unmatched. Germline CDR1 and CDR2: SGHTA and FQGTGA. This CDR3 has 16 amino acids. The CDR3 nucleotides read TGTGCCAGCAGCTGGCTAGCGGGGGGTTATGGCAATGAGCAGTTCTTC. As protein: CASSWLAGGYGNEQFF.

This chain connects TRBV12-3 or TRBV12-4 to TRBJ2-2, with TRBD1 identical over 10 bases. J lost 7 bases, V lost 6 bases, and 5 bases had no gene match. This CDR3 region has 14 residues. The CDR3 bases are TGTGCCAGCAGCCCGACAGGGGGCGGCGGGGAGCTGTTTTTT. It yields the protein CASSPTGGGGELFF.

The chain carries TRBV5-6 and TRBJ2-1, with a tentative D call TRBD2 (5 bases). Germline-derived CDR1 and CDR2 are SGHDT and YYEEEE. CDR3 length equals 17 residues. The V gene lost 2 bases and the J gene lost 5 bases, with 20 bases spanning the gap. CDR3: CASSFSSFNPRNNEQFF. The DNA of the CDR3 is TGTGCCAGCAGCTTTTCTAGCTTCAATCCGAGGAACAATGAGCAGTTCTTC.

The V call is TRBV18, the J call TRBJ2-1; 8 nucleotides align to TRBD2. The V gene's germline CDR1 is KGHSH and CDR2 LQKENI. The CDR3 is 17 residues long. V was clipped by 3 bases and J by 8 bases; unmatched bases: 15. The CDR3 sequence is CASSPVRWAGGSDEQFF. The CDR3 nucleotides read TGTGCCAGCTCACCTGTAAGGTGGGCGGGAGGATCCGATGAGCAGTTCTTC.

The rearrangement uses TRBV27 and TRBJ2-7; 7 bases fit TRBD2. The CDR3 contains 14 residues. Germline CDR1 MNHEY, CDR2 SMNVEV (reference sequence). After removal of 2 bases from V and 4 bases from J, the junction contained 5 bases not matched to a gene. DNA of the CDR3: TGTGCCAGCAGTTTAAGGCGGGAGTGGTACGAGCAGTACTTC. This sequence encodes CASSLRREWYEQYF.

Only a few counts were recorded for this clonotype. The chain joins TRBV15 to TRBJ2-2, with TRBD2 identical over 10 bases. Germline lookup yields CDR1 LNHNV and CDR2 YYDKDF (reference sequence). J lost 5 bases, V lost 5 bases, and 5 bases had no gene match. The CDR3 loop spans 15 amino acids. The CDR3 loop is CATSAGTSATGELFF. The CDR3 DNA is TGTGCCACCAGCGCAGGGACTAGCGCAACCGGGGAGCTGTTTTTT.

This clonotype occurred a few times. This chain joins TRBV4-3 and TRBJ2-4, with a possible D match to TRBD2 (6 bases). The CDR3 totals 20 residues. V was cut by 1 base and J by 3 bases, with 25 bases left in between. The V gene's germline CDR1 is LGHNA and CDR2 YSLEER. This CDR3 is CASSQGGAAGLLRSKNIQYF. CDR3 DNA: TGCGCCAGCAGCCAAGGCGGAGCAGCGGGCCTGCTTAGGAGCAAAAACATTCAGTACTTC.

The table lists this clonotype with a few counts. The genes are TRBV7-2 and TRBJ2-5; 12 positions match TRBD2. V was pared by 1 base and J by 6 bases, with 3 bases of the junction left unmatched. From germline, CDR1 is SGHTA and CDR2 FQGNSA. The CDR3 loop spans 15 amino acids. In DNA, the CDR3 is TGTGCCAGCAGCTTAGTACTAGCGGGAGGTCAGACCCAGTACTTC. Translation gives CASSLVLAGGQTQYF.

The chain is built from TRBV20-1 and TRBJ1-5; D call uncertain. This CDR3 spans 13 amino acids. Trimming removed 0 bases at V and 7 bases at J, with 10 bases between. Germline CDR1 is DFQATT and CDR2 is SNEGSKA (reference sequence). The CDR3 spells CSARETGVQPQHF. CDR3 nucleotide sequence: TGCAGTGCTAGAGAAACGGGTGTACAGCCCCAGCATTTT.

The CDR3 is CASSTQGTQGEQFF. In DNA, the CDR3 is TGTGCCAGCAGCACGCAGGGGACTCAGGGTGAGCAGTTCTTC. The chain joins TRBV7-3 to TRBJ2-1; D is possibly TRBD1 or TRBD2 (6 bases each). Germline lookup yields CDR1 SGHTA and CDR2 FQGTGA. The CDR3 length is 14 residues. Between the trimmed V and J ends, which lost 5 bases and 9 bases, there was a span of 17 bases. Complete variable domain (other parts from reference TRBV7-3 and TRBJ2-1): GAGVSQTPSNKVTEKGKYVELRCDPISGHTALYWYRQSLGQGPEFLIYFQGTGAADDSGLPNDRFFAVRPEGSVSTLKIQRTERGDSAVYLCASSTQGTQGEQFFGPGTRLTVL.

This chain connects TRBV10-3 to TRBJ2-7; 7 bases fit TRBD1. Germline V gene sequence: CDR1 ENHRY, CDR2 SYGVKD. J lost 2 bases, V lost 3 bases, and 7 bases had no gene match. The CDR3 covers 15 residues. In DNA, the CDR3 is TGTGCCATCAGTGACCAGACAGGGAAAACCTACGAGCAGTACTTC. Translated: CAISDQTGKTYEQYF.

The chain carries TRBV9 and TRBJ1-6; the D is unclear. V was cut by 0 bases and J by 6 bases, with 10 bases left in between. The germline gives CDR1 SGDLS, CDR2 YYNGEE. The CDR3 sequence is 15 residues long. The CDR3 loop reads CASSVAGVGNSPLHF. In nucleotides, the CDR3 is TGTGCCAGCAGCGTAGCTGGGGTCGGTAATTCACCCCTCCACTTT.